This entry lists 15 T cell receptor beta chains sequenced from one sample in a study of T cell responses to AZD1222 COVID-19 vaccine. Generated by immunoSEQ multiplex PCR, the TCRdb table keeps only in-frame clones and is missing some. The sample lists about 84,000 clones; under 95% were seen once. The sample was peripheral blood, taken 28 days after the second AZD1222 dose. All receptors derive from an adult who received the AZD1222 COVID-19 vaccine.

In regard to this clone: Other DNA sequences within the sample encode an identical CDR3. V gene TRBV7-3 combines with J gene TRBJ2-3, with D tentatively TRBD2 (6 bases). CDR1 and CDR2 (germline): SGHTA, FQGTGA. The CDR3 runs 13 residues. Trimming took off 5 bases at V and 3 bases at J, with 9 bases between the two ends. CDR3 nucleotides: TGTGCCAGCAGCCCCGGGGGTACAGATACGCAGTATTTT. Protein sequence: CASSPGGTDTQYF.

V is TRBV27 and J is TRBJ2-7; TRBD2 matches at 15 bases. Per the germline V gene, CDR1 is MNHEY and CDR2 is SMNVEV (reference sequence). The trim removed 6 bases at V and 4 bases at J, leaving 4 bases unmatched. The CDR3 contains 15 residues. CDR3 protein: CASSLGTSGRYEQYF. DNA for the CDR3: TGTGCCAGCAGCCTCGGGACTAGCGGGAGGTACGAGCAGTACTTC.

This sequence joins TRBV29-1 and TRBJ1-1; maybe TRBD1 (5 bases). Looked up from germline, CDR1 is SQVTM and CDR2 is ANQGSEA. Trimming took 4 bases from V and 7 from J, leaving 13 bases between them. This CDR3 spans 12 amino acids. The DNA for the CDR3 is TGCAGCGTTGGTACGCGGGGGGGTGAAGCTTTCTTT. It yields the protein CSVGTRGGEAFF.

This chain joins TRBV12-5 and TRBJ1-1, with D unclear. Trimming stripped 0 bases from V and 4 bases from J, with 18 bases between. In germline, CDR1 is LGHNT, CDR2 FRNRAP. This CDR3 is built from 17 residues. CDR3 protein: CASGLVLYEGWSTEAFF. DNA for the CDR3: TGTGCTAGTGGTTTGGTACTTTATGAGGGTTGGAGCACTGAAGCTTTCTTT.

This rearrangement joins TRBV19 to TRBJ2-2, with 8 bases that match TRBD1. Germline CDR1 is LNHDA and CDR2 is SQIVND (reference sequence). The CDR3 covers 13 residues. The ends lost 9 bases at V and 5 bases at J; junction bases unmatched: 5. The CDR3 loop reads CASRTGRTGELFF. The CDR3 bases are TGTGCCAGCAGGACAGGGAGAACCGGGGAGCTGTTTTTT.

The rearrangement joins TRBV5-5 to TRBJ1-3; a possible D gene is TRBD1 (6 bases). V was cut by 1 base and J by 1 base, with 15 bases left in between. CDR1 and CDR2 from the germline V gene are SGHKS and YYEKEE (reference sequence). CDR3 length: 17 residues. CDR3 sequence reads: CASSLPLQGPSGNTIYF. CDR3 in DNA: TGTGCCAGCAGCTTGCCCCTACAGGGACCTTCTGGAAACACCATATATTTT.

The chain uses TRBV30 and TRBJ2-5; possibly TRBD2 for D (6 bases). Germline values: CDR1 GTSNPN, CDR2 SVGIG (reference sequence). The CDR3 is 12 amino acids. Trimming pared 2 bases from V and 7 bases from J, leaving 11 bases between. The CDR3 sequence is CAWSTGERTQYF. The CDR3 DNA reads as TGTGCCTGGAGTACGGGGGAGCGGACCCAGTACTTC.

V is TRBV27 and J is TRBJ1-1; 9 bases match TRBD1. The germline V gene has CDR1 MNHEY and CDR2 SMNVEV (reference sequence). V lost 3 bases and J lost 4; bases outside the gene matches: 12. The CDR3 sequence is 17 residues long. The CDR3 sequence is CASSLSGTGFMVTEAFF. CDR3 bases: TGTGCCAGCAGTTTGAGCGGGACAGGGTTTATGGTCACTGAAGCTTTCTTT.

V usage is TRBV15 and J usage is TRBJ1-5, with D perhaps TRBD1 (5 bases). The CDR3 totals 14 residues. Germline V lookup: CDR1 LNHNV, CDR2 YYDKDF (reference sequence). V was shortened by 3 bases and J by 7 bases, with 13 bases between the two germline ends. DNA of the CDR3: TGTGCCACCAGCAGGGGGCAGGGTCGACAGCCCCAGCATTTT. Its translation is CATSRGQGRQPQHF.

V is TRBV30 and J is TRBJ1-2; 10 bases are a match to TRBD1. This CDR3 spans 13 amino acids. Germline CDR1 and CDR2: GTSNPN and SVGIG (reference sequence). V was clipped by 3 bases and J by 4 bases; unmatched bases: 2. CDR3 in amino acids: CAWRTGGGYGYTF. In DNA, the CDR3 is TGTGCCTGGAGGACAGGGGGCGGCTATGGCTACACCTTC.

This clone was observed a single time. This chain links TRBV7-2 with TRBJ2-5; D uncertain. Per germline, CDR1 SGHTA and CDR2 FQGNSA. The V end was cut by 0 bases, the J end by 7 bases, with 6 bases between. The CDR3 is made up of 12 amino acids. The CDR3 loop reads CASSLAWGTQYF. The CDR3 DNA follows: TGTGCCAGCAGCTTAGCTTGGGGGACCCAGTACTTC. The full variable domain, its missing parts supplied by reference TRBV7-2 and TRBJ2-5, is GAGVSQSPSNKVTEKGKDVELRCDPISGHTALYWYRQSLGQGLEFLIYFQGNSAPDKSGLPSDRFSAERTGGSVSTLTIQRTQQEDSAVYLCASSLAWGTQYFGPGTRLLVL.

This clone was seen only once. The CDR3 region has the DNA TGTGCCAGCAGCCAACGGGACACTGAAGCTTTCTTT. As protein: CASSQRDTEAFF. The chain employs TRBV3-1 (or the pseudogene TRBV3-2) and TRBJ1-1; no reliable D call. This CDR3 is 12 amino acids long. V lost 2 bases and J 3 bases, leaving 4 bases between the germline ends. Per germline, CDR1 LGHDT and CDR2 YNNKEL (reference sequence).

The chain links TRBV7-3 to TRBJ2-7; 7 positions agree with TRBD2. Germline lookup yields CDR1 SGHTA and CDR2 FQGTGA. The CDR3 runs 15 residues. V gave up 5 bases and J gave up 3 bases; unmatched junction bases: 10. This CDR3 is CASSLLAGGYYEQYF. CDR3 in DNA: TGTGCCAGCAGCCTCTTGGCCGGGGGGTACTACGAGCAGTACTTC. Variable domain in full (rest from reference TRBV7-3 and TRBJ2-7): GAGVSQTPSNKVTEKGKYVELRCDPISGHTALYWYRQSLGQGPEFLIYFQGTGAADDSGLPNDRFFAVRPEGSVSTLKIQRTERGDSAVYLCASSLLAGGYYEQYFGPGTRLTVT.

The CDR3 DNA sequence: TGTGCCAGCAGCCAAGTTGGCAGCACCATTAAAGATAATTCACCCCTCCACTTT. Translation: CASSQVGSTIKDNSPLHF. This chain connects TRBV4-2 to TRBJ1-6; D is unresolved. The V gene lost 1 base and the J gene lost 5 bases, with 18 bases spanning the gap. CDR1 and CDR2 from the germline V gene are LGHNA and YNFKEQ. This CDR3 is built from 18 residues.

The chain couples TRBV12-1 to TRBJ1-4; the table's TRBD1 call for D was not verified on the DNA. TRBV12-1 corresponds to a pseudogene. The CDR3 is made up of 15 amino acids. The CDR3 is CASRPPDRECEKLFF. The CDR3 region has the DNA TGTGCCAGCAGACCGCCGGACAGGGAGTGTGAAAAACTGTTTTTT.